The sequence of this TCR beta chain was determined in a study of tumor-infiltrating lymphocytes in primary liver carcinoma. Study at large: These were node-negative, non-metastatic T1-T3 tumors of about 4.2 to 11 cm. Whole-study results and caveats: The study found a significantly higher top-250-clone fraction in tumors than in blood (p = 0.039). Unsorted bulk processing meant the study did not compare CD4+ and CD8+ repertoires. Tumor region pairs outstripped tumor-adjacent and tumor-blood pairs in overlap.

To note about this clonotype: Antigen unknown. Mismatch with germline at one junction end may stem from a read error.

A primer in the constant region served to generate TCR beta cDNA from 500 ng of total RNA. Slightly modified ARM-PCR served as the procedure for the TCR beta libraries. These libraries came from three rounds of nested multiplex PCR. Researchers ran the first two PCR rounds for roughly 11 cycles each with TRBV1-TRBV30 forward primers and a C-beta reverse primer. TCRdb processed the multiplex PCR reads anew with MiXCR; each CDR3 protein has one entry. Here the sample spans approximately 300,000 distinct CDR3 sequences, 60% to 80% being singletons. This CDR3 spans 13 amino acids. Germline CDR1 reads SGHVS; CDR2 reads FQNEAQ. Out of unsorted whole blood came the blood RNA, and germline DNA was extracted as well.

This sequence joins TRBV7-8 and TRBJ2-5, with a weak D call TRBD1 (5 bases). This receptor was identified in a man aged 40-50 years with primary liver carcinoma and hepatitis B virus infection. Sequencing was carried out using peripheral blood. The CDR3 loop is CASSLGRVETRYF. CDR3 nucleotide sequence: TGTGCCAGCAGCTTAGGCAGGGTCGAGACCCGGTACTTC.